The rows below give T cell receptor beta chains drawn from one sample of a study of blood T cell repertoires in COVID-19. Some clones are missing from TCRdb's copy, which holds only in-frame ones; the method was immunoSEQ multiplex PCR. The table includes roughly 140,000 clones, approximately 83% detected once. Sequenced: peripheral blood. These receptors were obtained from a woman in her sixties or seventies with COVID-19, enrolled during active disease. Both conserved end residues are part of each CDR3. The D gene is left open where the match is weak. Not all rows give a size; the values are once, few, many and, for expanded clones, a class.

CDR3 DNA: TGTGCCAGCAGTGTACAGCGGGAGACCCAGTACTTC
CDR3 protein: CASSVQRETQYF
clone size: once
D gene: NA
J gene: TRBJ2-5
V gene: TRBV28

CDR3 DNA: TGTGCCAGCAGTTACTCGATAGACAGGTCCTACGAGCAGTACTTC
CDR3 protein: CASSYSIDRSYEQYF
clone size: NA
D gene: NA
J gene: TRBJ2-7
V gene: TRBV6-2/TRBV6-3

CDR3 DNA: TGTGCCAGCAGCTCGCCACAGGGTGCCGCTAACTATGGCTACACCTTC
CDR3 protein: CASSSPQGAANYGYTF
clone size: NA
D gene: NA
J gene: TRBJ1-2
V gene: TRBV7-9

CDR3 DNA: TGTGCCAGCAGCGTAGTTGGGACAGGGAGGAACACTGAAGCTTTCTTT
CDR3 protein: CASSVVGTGRNTEAFF
clone size: NA
D gene: TRBD1
J gene: TRBJ1-1
V gene: TRBV9

CDR3 DNA: TGTGCCAGCAGCTCCACCTCTAGCGGGGCCCTCTCCTACGAGCAGTACTTC
CDR3 protein: CASSSTSSGALSYEQYF
clone size: NA
D gene: TRBD2
J gene: TRBJ2-7
V gene: TRBV11-2

CDR3 DNA: TGTGCCAGCAGCTTGACAGGTGCCAGAGGCGAGCAGTACTTC
CDR3 protein: CASSLTGARGEQYF
clone size: NA
D gene: NA
J gene: TRBJ2-7
V gene: TRBV5-5

CDR3 DNA: TGTGCCAGCAGCGCAGACAGGGGGAACGCAGATACGCAGTATTTT
CDR3 protein: CASSADRGNADTQYF
clone size: once
D gene: TRBD1
J gene: TRBJ2-3
V gene: TRBV9

CDR3 DNA: TGTGCCAGCTCACCACCAGGGGCCTACGAGCAGTACTTC
CDR3 protein: CASSPPGAYEQYF
clone size: NA
D gene: NA
J gene: TRBJ2-7
V gene: TRBV18

CDR3 DNA: TGTGCCAGCAGTCGACAGGCGTTGTCCTACGAGCAGTACTTC
CDR3 protein: CASSRQALSYEQYF
clone size: NA
D gene: NA
J gene: TRBJ2-7
V gene: TRBV6-5

CDR3 DNA: TGTGCCAGTAGTGACAGGGTCACTGAAGCTTTCTTT
CDR3 protein: CASSDRVTEAFF
clone size: NA
D gene: TRBD1
J gene: TRBJ1-1
V gene: TRBV19

CDR3 DNA: TGTGCCAGCAGTCCTACGGGACAGGGCTGGGACCAAGAGACCCAGTACTTC
CDR3 protein: CASSPTGQGWDQETQYF
clone size: NA
D gene: TRBD1
J gene: TRBJ2-5
V gene: TRBV2

CDR3 DNA: TGTGCCAGCAGCTTAGTGGGGCTGCCACCCTCTGGAAACACCATATATTTT
CDR3 protein: CASSLVGLPPSGNTIYF
clone size: NA
D gene: NA
J gene: TRBJ1-3
V gene: TRBV7-2

CDR3 DNA: TGTGCCAGCAGCCCCGGACTAGCGGGGGCCTACAATGAGCAGTTCTTC
CDR3 protein: CASSPGLAGAYNEQFF
clone size: NA
D gene: TRBD2
J gene: TRBJ2-1
V gene: TRBV14

CDR3 DNA: TGTGCCAACACGGACAGGGCTCTCTATGGCTACACCTTC
CDR3 protein: CANTDRALYGYTF
clone size: NA
D gene: TRBD1
J gene: TRBJ1-2
V gene: TRBV2

CDR3 DNA: TGTGCCAGCAGCCACGGACAGAACACTGAAGCTTTCTTT
CDR3 protein: CASSHGQNTEAFF
clone size: NA
D gene: NA
J gene: TRBJ1-1
V gene: TRBV7-9

CDR3 DNA: TGTGCCATCAGGGGGACAGGTTCTTACAATGAGCAGTTCTTC
CDR3 protein: CAIRGTGSYNEQFF
clone size: NA
D gene: TRBD1
J gene: TRBJ2-1
V gene: TRBV10-3

CDR3 DNA: TGTGCCAGCAGCTTAGATCACAGGGAGTACCGGAGCTATGGCTACACCTTC
CDR3 protein: CASSLDHREYRSYGYTF
clone size: few
D gene: NA
J gene: TRBJ1-2
V gene: TRBV11-2

CDR3 DNA: TGTGCCAGCAGCGTGGGAGGGGTAGAAAACATTCAGTACTTC
CDR3 protein: CASSVGGVENIQYF
clone size: NA
D gene: TRBD2
J gene: TRBJ2-4
V gene: TRBV9